These T cell receptor beta chains were read from a single sample in a study of cytomegalovirus exposure and HLA in healthy donors. Assay: immunoSEQ multiplex PCR; the TCRdb copy retains only in-frame clones and omits some. The sample has 85,000 to 110,000 clones; 75% to 85% are singletons. Sequenced sample: PBMCs. The receptors were gathered from a young woman in good health and CMV-seropositive. CDR3s include the opening cysteine and the closing phenylalanine or tryptophan. Each record gives: D gene, clone size, J gene, CDR3 length, V gene, CDR3 DNA, CDR3 protein. The D gene is left open where the match is weak. For some rows the clone size is stated as once, few or many, or as a class when expanded; others skip it.

. . TRBJ2-3 12 TRBV9 TGTGCCAGCAGCCAACGGGGGTATACGCAGTATTTT CASSQRGYTQYF
. . TRBJ2-5 11 TRBV2 . CASILEETQYF
. few TRBJ2-3 14 TRBV5-4 TGTGCCAGCAGCTTTAGGACTAATGCAGATACGCAGTATTTT CASSFRTNADTQYF
. once TRBJ1-5 13 TRBV29-1 TGCAGCGTTGACCCGGGGGGCGATCAGCCCCAGCATTTT CSVDPGGDQPQHF
. . TRBJ2-7 14 TRBV4-3 TGCGCCAGCAGCCAATGGGGGGGCTACTACGAGCAGTACTTC CASSQWGGYYEQYF
TRBD2 few TRBJ2-5 15 TRBV28 TGTGCCAGCAGTTCCCGTGGGACTAGCGGGGAGACCCAGTACTTC CASSSRGTSGETQYF
. . TRBJ1-2 11 TRBV19 TGTGCCAGTAGTATGAGATCTGGCTACACCTTC CASSMRSGYTF
TRBD2 . TRBJ2-1 18 TRBV6-4 TGTGCCAGCAGTCCGGACGCCTCGAGCGGGGGGAACTACAATGAGCAGTTCTTC CASSPDASSGGNYNEQFF
. . TRBJ1-5 20 TRBV15 TGTGCCACCAGCAGAGATCGTAGCGACGTTGGCTTCTATAGCAATCAGCCCCAGCATTTT CATSRDRSDVGFYSNQPQHF
TRBD2 . TRBJ2-7 15 TRBV5-4 TGTGCCAGCAGGCGACTAGCGGGTGACCTCTACGAGCAGTACTTC CASRRLAGDLYEQYF
. . TRBJ2-1 11 TRBV20-1 TGCAGTGCCCCCGCACGGAATGAGCAGTTCTTC CSAPARNEQFF
. . TRBJ2-7 15 TRBV7-2 TGTGCCAGCAGCTTACTCCCTAGTGGCTCCTACGAGCAGTACTTC CASSLLPSGSYEQYF
. . TRBJ1-2 13 TRBV5-6 TGTGCCAGCAGCTTGGAGACAGTTTATGGCTACACCTTC CASSLETVYGYTF
. . TRBJ2-7 14 TRBV5-1 TGCGCCAGCAGCTTGTCGGGACAACCCTACGAGCAGTACTTC CASSLSGQPYEQYF
TRBD1 . TRBJ1-4 16 TRBV19 TGTGCCAGTAGTCCACCGGGACAGGGAACTAATGAAAAACTGTTTTTT CASSPPGQGTNEKLFF
TRBD1 . TRBJ2-5 14 TRBV27 TGTGCCAGCAGTCTCAGGACAGGGGAAGGGACCCAGTACTTC CASSLRTGEGTQYF
. . TRBJ1-3 18 TRBV4-1 TGCGCCAGCAGCCCCCAGCTCCGGGCAGGAGGCTCTGGAAACACCATATATTTT CASSPQLRAGGSGNTIYF
. . TRBJ2-7 12 TRBV2 TGTGCCAGCAGCCCCAGCTCCTACGAGCAGTACTTC CASSPSSYEQYF
. . TRBJ1-2 14 TRBV25-1 TGTGCCAGCAGTGCACTTGACAGAAACTATGGCTACACCTTC CASSALDRNYGYTF
. . TRBJ2-1 15 TRBV5-4 TGTGCCAGCAGCCCGGACGGCGGATACAGGAATGAGCAGTTCTTC CASSPDGGYRNEQFF
. . TRBJ1-2 13 TRBV6-6 TGTGCCAGCAGCCACCGGGGGGGGATTGGCTACACCTTC CASSHRGGIGYTF
TRBD1 . TRBJ2-5 16 TRBV7-9 TGTGCCAGCAGCTTATCTCGGACAGGGGTAGGAGAGACCCAGTACTTC CASSLSRTGVGETQYF
TRBD2 . TRBJ2-7 14 TRBV28 TGTGCCAGCACTCCTAGCGGGGGGAACTACGAGCAGTACTTC CASTPSGGNYEQYF
. . TRBJ1-1 12 TRBV29-1 TGCAGCGTTGAACCGGGGGGCACTGAAGCTTTCTTT CSVEPGGTEAFF
. few TRBJ2-3 14 TRBV27 TGTGCCAGCAGTTTCAACGGTGGGCGAGATACGCAGTATTTT CASSFNGGRDTQYF
. . TRBJ1-3 14 TRBV13 TGTGCCAGCAGCACTAGGGCAGACGGGAACACCATATATTTT CASSTRADGNTIYF
. . TRBJ1-4 14 TRBV5-4 TGTGCCAGCAGCCGAGGACAGTCTAATGAAAAACTGTTTTTT CASSRGQSNEKLFF
. . TRBJ2-2 13 TRBV11-2 TGTGCCAGCAGCCCCCTGACAGCCGGGGAGCTGTTTTTT CASSPLTAGELFF
. . TRBJ2-7 12 TRBV12-5 TGTGCTAGTGGTCCCCGAGAGTACGAGCAGTACTTC CASGPREYEQYF
. . TRBJ2-3 13 TRBV6-1 TGTGCCAGCAGTGGGGGAGCGGAACATACGCAGTATTTT CASSGGAEHTQYF
. few TRBJ2-1 15 TRBV4-1 TGCGCCAGCAGCCAAGATCAGGAGCGGTACAATGAGCAGTTCTTC CASSQDQERYNEQFF
TRBD1 . TRBJ2-6 17 TRBV11-2 TGTGCCAGCAGCTTGAGGACAGGGGTTACTGGGGCCAACGTCCTGACTTTC CASSLRTGVTGANVLTF
. . TRBJ2-3 16 TRBV5-1 TGCGCCAGCAGCTTGCTCGGCTCAACTAGTACAGATACGCAGTATTTT CASSLLGSTSTDTQYF
TRBD1 . TRBJ2-3 16 TRBV19 TGTGCCAGTAGGGGGACAGGGGGATCCCCCACAGATACGCAGTATTTT CASRGTGGSPTDTQYF
TRBD1 . TRBJ1-5 14 TRBV6-4 TGTGCCAGCAGAGGACAGGTGGTACCTCAGCCCCAGCATTTT CASRGQVVPQPQHF
. . TRBJ1-2 15 TRBV7-9 TGTGCCAGCAGCTTCCATTCGACACTGAACTATGGCTACACCTTC CASSFHSTLNYGYTF
. medium-sized TRBJ2-4 19 TRBV4-2 TGTGCCAGCAGCCAGGGGGCCGCGACAGGCAGACTAGCCAAAAACATTCAGTACTTC CASSQGAATGRLAKNIQYF
TRBD1 . TRBJ1-5 15 TRBV30 TGTGCCTGGAGTATGGACAGGGGGAGCAATCAGCCCCAGCATTTT CAWSMDRGSNQPQHF
TRBD1 . TRBJ1-4 15 TRBV11-2 TGTGCCAGCAGCCTCGCGGGACAGTTTAATGAAAAACTGTTTTTT CASSLAGQFNEKLFF
. . TRBJ1-6 17 TRBV5-6 TGTGCCAGCAGCCCGCGACAGGAACACTCCTATAATTCACCCCTCCACTTT CASSPRQEHSYNSPLHF
. . TRBJ2-3 13 TRBV7-3 TGTGCCAGCAGCTTCTCAGGGCCAGATACGCAGTATTTT CASSFSGPDTQYF
TRBD1 . TRBJ1-4 16 TRBV19 TGTGCCAGTAGTTCCACAGGGGGGACAGTAGAAGAAAAACTGTTTTTT CASSSTGGTVEEKLFF
. . TRBJ2-3 17 TRBV5-1 TGCGCCAGCAGCTTGCGGGCTAGCGGAGGGGGAACAGATACGCAGTATTTT CASSLRASGGGTDTQYF
TRBD1 . TRBJ2-1 16 TRBV2 TGTGCCAGCAGCCGCGACAGGGCCGTCTCCTACAATGAGCAGTTCTTC CASSRDRAVSYNEQFF
TRBD2 . TRBJ2-7 15 TRBV27 TGTGCCAGCAGTTTAGGAGCGGGAGGGGGATACGAGCAGTACTTC CASSLGAGGGYEQYF
. . TRBJ1-2 14 TRBV10-3 TGTGCCATCAGGGGGGGGACGGATCAAGATGGCTACACCTTC CAIRGGTDQDGYTF
. . TRBJ1-5 16 TRBV4-1 TGCGCCAGCAGCCAAGATCCGGGTAGTGGCAATCAGCCCCAGCATTTT CASSQDPGSGNQPQHF
TRBD2 . TRBJ2-5 15 TRBV5-1 TGCGCCAGCAGCTTGCGGTGGGGGGGGATGGAGACCCAGTACTTC CASSLRWGGMETQYF
. . TRBJ1-1 14 TRBV28 TGTGCCAGCAGCCACAACCAAGGACAGAATGAAGCTTTCTTT CASSHNQGQNEAFF
. once TRBJ2-1 18 TRBV5-1 TGCGCCAGCAGCTCCCCCCCCAGGGTAGGTGGTTATTACAATGAGCAGTTCTTC CASSSPPRVGGYYNEQFF